This is a list of T cell receptor beta chains from one sample in a study of cytotoxic CD8 clonotypes in ibrutinib-treated CLL. Repertoires were generated with immunoSEQ multiplex PCR, while TCRdb's copy carries only in-frame clones and drops some. The data contain fewer than 150,000 clones, less than 90% of them singletons. The sequencing here drew on PBMCs, taken after 24 months of ibrutinib treatment. All receptors derive from a human donor with chronic lymphocytic leukemia. CDR3s include the opening cysteine and the closing phenylalanine or tryptophan. The D gene is left open where the match is weak.

CASSRGQGSYEQYF | TRBV5-4 | TRBD1
CASSLGGEGTPGEQFF | TRBV28 | NA
CASSGQGKEALYNSPLHF | TRBV18 | TRBD1
CASSNRPGQSSGNTIYF | TRBV19 | TRBD1
CASSAGTGNYGYTF | TRBV9 | TRBD1
CASSLIVASRYEQYF | TRBV5-6 | NA
CASNQDSPNQPQHF | TRBV6-4 | NA
CASSPSPLGNEQFF | TRBV9 | NA
CASSLVLAGRFYNEQFF | TRBV11-2 | TRBD2
CASSSLRGDTQYF | TRBV5-1 | NA
CASSLMAVSYEQYF | TRBV13 | NA
CASSPSLAGGVDTQYF | TRBV4-2 | TRBD2
CASSLIVKQGAPNYGYTF | TRBV11-2 | TRBD1
CASNQRGGRETQYF | TRBV19 | TRBD2
CASMLDRAGNQPQHF | TRBV2 | TRBD1
CASSSLTLGAYEQYF | TRBV28 | NA
CASSPGTGFEETQYF | TRBV7-8 | TRBD1
CASGEAYGYTF | TRBV6-1 | NA
CASSFGTFNEQFF | TRBV5-1 | NA
CASSLVRGTYEQYF | TRBV11-2 | NA
CASSLDQGPEETQYF | TRBV5-1 | NA
CASSVGTGLLNTEAFF | TRBV9 | TRBD1
CASSLGLSGANVLTF | TRBV7-9 | NA
CASSDLPGPPNEKLFF | TRBV9 | NA
CASSPRGTGGFYEQYF | TRBV5-1 | TRBD1
CASSFITKRTEAFF | TRBV28 | NA
CASSLGRINTGELFF | TRBV5-1 | NA
CASSRPGQGQETQYF | TRBV5-4 | TRBD1
CASRRDLTDTQYF | TRBV10-1 | NA
CASSSGTGKIYEQYF | TRBV5-8 | TRBD1
CASRTDSQGGEQFF | TRBV19 | NA
CASSFLGQGPYEQYF | TRBV5-4 | TRBD1
CASSLMAGGSDTQYF | TRBV5-4 | TRBD1
CASSRDRSYEQYF | TRBV6-1 | TRBD1
CASSLAGPSYNEQFF | TRBV5-4 | NA
CASSLSYGEGADTQYF | TRBV11-2 | NA
CASSPPGQNYGYTF | TRBV5-8 | TRBD1
CSVGRNYEQYF | TRBV29-1 | NA
CASSYSGFLDYGYTF | TRBV6-5 | NA
CASSTHSVPYEQYF | TRBV28 | NA
CASSYSFNQNTEAFF | TRBV6-5 | NA
CASSKDRGMNIQYF | TRBV11-2 | TRBD1
CASRAGFGDYLNAPLHF | TRBV19 | NA
CASSLAEQEYSPLHF | TRBV5-1 | NA